This T cell receptor (beta chain) emerged from a study of cytomegalovirus exposure and HLA in healthy donors. Researchers ran the PCR with 60 Vbeta and 13 Jbeta primers. The table came from immunoSEQ multiplex PCR; TCRdb's copy has only in-frame clones and leaves some out. The table includes roughly 200,000 clones, 80% to 90% detected once. With regard to this clone: The antigen remains undetermined.

This CDR3 has 17 amino acids. V lost 2 bases and J lost 4, with 23 bases in between. The germline gives CDR1 SQVTM, CDR2 ANQGSEA. Study results and caveats: Common viral pathogens seemed, in a later analysis, to connect with several of the most significant clusters. DRB1 had the most TCR associations and HLA-C the fewest, a later analysis found, with rates varying by HLA locus.

The sample taken for sequencing was PBMCs. This receptor was obtained from a woman aged 25 to 39 in good health and CMV-seronegative. The chain is built from TRBV29-1 and TRBJ2-5, with TRBD2 as a possible D gene (6 bases). In DNA form, the CDR3 reads TGCAGCGTTGAAAGAGTTGGGCGGGGACGGATGGGAGAGACCCAGTACTTC. It codes for CSVERVGRGRMGETQYF.